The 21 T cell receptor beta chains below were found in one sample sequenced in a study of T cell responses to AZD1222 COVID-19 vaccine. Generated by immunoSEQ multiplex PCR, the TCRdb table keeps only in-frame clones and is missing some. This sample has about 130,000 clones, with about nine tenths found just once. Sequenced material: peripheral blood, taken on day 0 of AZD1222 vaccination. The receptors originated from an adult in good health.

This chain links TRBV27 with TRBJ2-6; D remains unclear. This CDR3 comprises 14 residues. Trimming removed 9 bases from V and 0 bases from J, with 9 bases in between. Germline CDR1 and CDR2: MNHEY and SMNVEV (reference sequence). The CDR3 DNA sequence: TGTGCCAGTAACACAAACTCTGGGGCCAACGTCCTGACTTTC. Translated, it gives CASNTNSGANVLTF.

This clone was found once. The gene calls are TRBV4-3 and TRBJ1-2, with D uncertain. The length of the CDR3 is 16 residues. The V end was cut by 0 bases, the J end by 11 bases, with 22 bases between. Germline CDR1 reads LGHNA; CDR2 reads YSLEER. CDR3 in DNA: TGCGCCAGCAGCCAAGAACTAGATCTTGGGTGGCTCGGGTACACCTTC. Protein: CASSQELDLGWLGYTF.

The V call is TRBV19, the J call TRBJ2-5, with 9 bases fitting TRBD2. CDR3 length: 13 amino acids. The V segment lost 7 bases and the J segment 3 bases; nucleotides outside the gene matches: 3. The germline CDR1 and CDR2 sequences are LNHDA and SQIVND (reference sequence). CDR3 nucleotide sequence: TGTGCCAGTACCTTAGCGGGGGAAGAGACCCAGTACTTC. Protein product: CASTLAGEETQYF.

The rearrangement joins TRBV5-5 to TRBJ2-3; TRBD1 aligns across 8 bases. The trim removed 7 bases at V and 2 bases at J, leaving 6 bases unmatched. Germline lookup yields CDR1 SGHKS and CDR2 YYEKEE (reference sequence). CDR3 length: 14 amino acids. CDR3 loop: CASLTGGNTDTQYF. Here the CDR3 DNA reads TGTGCCAGCTTAACAGGGGGGAACACAGATACGCAGTATTTT.

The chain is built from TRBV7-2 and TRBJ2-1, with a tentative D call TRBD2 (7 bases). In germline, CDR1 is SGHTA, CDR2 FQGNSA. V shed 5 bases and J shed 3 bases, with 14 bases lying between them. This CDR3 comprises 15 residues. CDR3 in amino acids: CASSTRGAVYNEQFF. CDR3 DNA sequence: TGTGCCAGCAGCACCCGGGGGGCCGTCTACAATGAGCAGTTCTTC.

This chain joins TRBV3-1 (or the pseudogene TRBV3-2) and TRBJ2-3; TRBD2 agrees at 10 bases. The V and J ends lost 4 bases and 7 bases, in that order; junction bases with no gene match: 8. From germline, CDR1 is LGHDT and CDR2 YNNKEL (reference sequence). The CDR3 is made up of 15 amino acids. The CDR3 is CASSLEASGGHTQYF. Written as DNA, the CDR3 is TGTGCCAGCAGCCTCGAGGCTAGCGGGGGTCATACGCAGTATTTT.

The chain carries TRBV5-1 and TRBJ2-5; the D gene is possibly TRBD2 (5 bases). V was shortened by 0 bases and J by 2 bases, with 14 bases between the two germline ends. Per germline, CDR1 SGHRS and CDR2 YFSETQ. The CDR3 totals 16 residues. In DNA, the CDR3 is TGCGCCAGCAGCTTGGGAGGGTCCGGAAGACAAGAGACCCAGTACTTC. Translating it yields CASSLGGSGRQETQYF.

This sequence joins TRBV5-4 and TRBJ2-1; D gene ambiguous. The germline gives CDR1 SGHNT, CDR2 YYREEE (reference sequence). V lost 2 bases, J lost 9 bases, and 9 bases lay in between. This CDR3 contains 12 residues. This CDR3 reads CASSFSTGEQFF. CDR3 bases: TGTGCCAGCAGCTTTTCCACCGGTGAGCAGTTCTTC.

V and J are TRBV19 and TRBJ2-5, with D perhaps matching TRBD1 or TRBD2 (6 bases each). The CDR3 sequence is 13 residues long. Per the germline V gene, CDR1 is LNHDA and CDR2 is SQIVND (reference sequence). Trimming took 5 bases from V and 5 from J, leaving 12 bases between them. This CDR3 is CASSPSGAETQYF. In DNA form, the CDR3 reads TGTGCCAGTAGTCCCTCGGGGGCGGAGACCCAGTACTTC. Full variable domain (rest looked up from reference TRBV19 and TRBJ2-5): DGGITQSPKYLFRKEGQNVTLSCEQNLNHDAMYWYRQDPGQGLRLIYYSQIVNDFQKGDIAEGYSVSREKKESFPLTVTSAQKNPTAFYLCASSPSGAETQYFGPGTRLLVL.

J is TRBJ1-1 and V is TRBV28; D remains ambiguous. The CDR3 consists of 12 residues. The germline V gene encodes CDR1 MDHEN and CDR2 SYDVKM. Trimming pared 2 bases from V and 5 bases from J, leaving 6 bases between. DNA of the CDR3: TGTGCCAGCAGTTTAGGAAAAACTGAAGCTTTCTTT. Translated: CASSLGKTEAFF.

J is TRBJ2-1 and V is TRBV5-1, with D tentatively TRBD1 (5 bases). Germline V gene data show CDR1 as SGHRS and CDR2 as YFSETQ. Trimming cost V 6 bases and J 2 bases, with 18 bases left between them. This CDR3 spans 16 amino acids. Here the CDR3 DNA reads TGCGCCAGCAACCAACTTGGGCAGGGTGCCTACAATGAGCAGTTCTTC. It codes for CASNQLGQGAYNEQFF.

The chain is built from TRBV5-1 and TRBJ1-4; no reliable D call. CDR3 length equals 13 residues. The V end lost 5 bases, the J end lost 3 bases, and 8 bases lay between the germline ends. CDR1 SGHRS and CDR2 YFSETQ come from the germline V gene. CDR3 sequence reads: CASRLGPNEKLFF. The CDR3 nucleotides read TGCGCCAGCAGGCTAGGTCCTAATGAAAAACTGTTTTTT.

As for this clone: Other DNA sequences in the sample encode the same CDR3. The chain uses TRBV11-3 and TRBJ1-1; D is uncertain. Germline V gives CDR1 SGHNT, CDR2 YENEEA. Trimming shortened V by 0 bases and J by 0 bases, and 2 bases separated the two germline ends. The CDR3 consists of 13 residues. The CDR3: CASSLEMNTEAFF. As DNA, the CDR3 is TGTGCCAGCAGCTTAGAGATGAACACTGAAGCTTTCTTT.

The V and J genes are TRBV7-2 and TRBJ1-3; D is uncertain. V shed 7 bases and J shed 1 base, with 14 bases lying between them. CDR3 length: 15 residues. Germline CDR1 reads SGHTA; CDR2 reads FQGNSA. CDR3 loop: CASTLSAESGNTIYF. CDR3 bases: TGTGCCAGCACCCTCTCGGCTGAATCTGGAAACACCATATATTTT.

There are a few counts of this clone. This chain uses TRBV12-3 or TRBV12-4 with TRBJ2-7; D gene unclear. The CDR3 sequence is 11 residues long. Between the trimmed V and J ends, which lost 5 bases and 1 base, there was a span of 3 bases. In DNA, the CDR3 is TGTGCCAGCAGTCAATCCTACGAGCAGTACTTC. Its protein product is CASSQSYEQYF.

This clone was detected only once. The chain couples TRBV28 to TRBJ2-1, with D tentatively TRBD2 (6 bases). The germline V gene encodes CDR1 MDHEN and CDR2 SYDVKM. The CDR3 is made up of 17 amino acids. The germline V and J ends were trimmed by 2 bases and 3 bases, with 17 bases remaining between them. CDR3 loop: CASSLTSLAEGYNEQFF. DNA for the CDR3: TGTGCCAGCAGTTTAACTAGCCTGGCAGAGGGCTACAATGAGCAGTTCTTC.

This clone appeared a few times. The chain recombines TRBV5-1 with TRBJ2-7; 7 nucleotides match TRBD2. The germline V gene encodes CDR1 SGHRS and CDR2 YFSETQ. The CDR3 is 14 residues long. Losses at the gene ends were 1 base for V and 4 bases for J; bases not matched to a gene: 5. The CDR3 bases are TGCGCCAGCAGCTTGTATGGCGGGGGTTACGAGCAGTACTTC. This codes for CASSLYGGGYEQYF.

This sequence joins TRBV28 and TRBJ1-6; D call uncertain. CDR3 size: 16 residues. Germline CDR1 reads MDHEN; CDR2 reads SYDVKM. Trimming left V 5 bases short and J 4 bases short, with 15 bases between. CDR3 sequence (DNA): TGTGCCAGCAGTCCCCACCTGACGTCTTATAATTCACCCCTCCACTTT. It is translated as CASSPHLTSYNSPLHF.

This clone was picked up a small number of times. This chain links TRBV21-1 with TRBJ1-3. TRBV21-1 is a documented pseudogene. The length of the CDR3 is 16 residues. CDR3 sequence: CASSQDKRRSGNTIYF. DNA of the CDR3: TGTGCCAGCAGCCAAGATAAAAGGAGATCTGGAAACACCATATATTTT.

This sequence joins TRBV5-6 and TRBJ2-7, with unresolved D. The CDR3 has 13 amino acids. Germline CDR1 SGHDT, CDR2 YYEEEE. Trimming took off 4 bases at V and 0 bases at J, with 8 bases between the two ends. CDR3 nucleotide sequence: TGTGCCAGCAGCACCTGGGACTCCTACGAGCAGTACTTC. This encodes CASSTWDSYEQYF.

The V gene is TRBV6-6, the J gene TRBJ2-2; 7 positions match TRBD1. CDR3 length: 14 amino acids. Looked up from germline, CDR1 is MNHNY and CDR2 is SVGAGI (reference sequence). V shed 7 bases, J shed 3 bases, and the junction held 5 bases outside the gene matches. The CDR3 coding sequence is TGTGCCAGCAACCGAGGGGGCTACACCGGGGAGCTGTTTTTT. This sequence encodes CASNRGGYTGELFF.